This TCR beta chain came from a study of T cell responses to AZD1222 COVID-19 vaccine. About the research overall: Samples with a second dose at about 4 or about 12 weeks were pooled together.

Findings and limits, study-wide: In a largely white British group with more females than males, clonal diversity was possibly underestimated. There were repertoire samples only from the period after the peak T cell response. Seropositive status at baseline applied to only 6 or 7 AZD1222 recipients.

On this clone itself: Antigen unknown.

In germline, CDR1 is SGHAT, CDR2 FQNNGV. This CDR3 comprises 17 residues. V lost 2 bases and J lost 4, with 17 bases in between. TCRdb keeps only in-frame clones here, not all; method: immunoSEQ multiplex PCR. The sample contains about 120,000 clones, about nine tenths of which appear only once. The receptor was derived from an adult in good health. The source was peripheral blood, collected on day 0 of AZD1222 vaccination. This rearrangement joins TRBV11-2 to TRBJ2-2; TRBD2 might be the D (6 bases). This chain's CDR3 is CASSLTWLALVTGELFF. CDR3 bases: TGTGCCAGCAGCTTAACGTGGCTAGCGTTGGTCACCGGGGAGCTGTTTTTT.